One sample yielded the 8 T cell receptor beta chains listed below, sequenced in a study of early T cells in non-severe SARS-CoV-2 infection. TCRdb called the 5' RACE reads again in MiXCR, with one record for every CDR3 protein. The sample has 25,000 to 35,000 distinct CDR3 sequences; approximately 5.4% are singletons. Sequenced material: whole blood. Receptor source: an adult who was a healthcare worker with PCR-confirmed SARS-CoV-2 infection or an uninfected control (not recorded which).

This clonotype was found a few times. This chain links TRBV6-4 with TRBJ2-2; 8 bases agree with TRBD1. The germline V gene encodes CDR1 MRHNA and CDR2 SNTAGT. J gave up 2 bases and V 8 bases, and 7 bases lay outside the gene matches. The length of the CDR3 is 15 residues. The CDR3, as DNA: TGTGCCAGCGCCCCGACAGGGGTAAACACCGGGGAGCTGTTTTTT. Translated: CASAPTGVNTGELFF.

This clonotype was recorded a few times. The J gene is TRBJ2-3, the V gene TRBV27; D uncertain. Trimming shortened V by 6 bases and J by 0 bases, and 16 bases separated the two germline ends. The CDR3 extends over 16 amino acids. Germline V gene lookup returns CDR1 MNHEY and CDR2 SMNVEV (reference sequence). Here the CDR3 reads CASRKKWQDSTDTQYF. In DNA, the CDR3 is TGTGCCAGCAGAAAAAAGTGGCAGGACAGCACAGATACGCAGTATTTT.

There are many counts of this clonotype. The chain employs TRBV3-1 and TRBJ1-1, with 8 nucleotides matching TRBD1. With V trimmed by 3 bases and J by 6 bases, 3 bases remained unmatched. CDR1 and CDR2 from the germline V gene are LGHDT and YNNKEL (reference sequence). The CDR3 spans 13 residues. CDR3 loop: CASSHRGLAEAFF. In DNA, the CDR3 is TGTGCCAGCAGCCACAGGGGGCTGGCTGAAGCTTTCTTT.

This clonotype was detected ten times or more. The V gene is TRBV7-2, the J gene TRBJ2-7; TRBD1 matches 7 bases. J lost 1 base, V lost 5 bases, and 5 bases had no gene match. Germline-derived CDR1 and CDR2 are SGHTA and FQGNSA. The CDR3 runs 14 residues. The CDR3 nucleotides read TGTGCCAGCAGCCCGAGGACAGGATCCTACGAGCAGTACTTC. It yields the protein CASSPRTGSYEQYF.

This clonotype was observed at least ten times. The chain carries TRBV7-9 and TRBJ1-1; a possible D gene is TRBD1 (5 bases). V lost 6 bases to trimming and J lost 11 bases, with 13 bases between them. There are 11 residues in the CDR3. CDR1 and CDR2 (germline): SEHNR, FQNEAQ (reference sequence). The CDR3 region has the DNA TGTGCCAGCAGTTCATCCCCAGGGGCTTTCTTT. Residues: CASSSSPGAFF.

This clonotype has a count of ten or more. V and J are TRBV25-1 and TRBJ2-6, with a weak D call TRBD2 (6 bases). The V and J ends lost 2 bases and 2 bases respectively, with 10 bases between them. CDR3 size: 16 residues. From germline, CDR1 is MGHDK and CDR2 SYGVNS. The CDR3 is CASSESGGTGANVLTF. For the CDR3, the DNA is TGTGCCAGCAGTGAAAGCGGAGGGACTGGGGCCAACGTCCTGACTTTC.

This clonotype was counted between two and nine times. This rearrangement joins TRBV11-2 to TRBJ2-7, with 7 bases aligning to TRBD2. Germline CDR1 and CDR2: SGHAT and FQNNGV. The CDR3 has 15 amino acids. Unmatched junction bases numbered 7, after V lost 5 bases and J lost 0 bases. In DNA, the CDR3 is TGTGCCAGCAGCCCTGGGGAGGGCCTCTCCTACGAGCAGTACTTC. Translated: CASSPGEGLSYEQYF.

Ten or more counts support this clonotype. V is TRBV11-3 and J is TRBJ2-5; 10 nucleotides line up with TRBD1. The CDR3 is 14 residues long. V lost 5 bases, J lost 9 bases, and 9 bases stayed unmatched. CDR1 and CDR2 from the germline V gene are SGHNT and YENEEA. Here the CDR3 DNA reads TGTGCCAGCAGCCAGACAGGGGGCGCGAGCTCCCAGTACTTC. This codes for CASSQTGGASSQYF.